This T cell receptor (beta chain) was sequenced in a study of PD-1 blockade in classical Hodgkin lymphoma. Study observations and caveats: Patients who began taking nivolumab under 1 year after ASCT were left out. It was CD4+ TCR diversity, not CD8+, that rose significantly by C4D1. Prior to therapy, complete responders displayed diversity much like that of newly diagnosed patients. Reported findings placed baseline TCR diversity lower in newly diagnosed patients (compared with healthy donors).

Looked up from germline, CDR1 is SGHDT and CDR2 is YYEEEE. V was shortened by 0 bases and J by 7 bases, with 14 bases between the two germline ends. CDR3 size: 16 residues. Of note for this clone: Its target is unknown.

As for time point: cycle 4 day 1 (C4D1), after more than 5 weeks of nivolumab. Every single patient, without exception, relapsed after autologous stem cell transplantation, and brentuximab vedotin exposure varied. Only in-frame clones appear in the TCRdb table, and some are missing; sequencing was by immunoSEQ multiplex PCR. The profile covers about 32,000 clones, with about four fifths appearing a single time and approximately 17% taken by the ten largest. The sequence derives from a human donor with classical Hodgkin lymphoma. Source: peripheral blood mononuclear cells (PBMCs), taken before the fourth cycle of nivolumab. The rearrangement joins TRBV5-6 to TRBJ1-6; no clear D. The CDR3 reads CASSLVEGRLNSPLHF. Here the CDR3 DNA reads TGTGCCAGCAGCTTGGTCGAGGGCAGGTTAAATTCACCCCTCCACTTT.